The 14 T cell receptor beta chains given below trace back to one sample, sequenced in a study of Graves' ophthalmopathy and Graves' hyperthyroidism. TCR beta CDR3 amplification used RNA transcripts. HTBI-primed RT-PCR formed the first round, and a multiplex PCR formed the second. Via MiXCR, TCRdb re-called the multiplex PCR reads, giving one row per CDR3 protein. The sample records 200,000 to 300,000 distinct CDR3 sequences, about 46% being singletons. Sequencing used peripheral blood. These receptors all come from an adult man with Graves' ophthalmopathy.

Worth noting for this clonotype: The conserved final phenylalanine or tryptophan is absent from the CDR3, which likely points to a read error. The CDR3 reads CASSFGLAGDYEQYL. The CDR3 DNA reads TGTGCCAGCAGCTTTGGACTAGCGGGAGACTACGAGCAGTACCTC. V gene TRBV7-2 combines with J gene TRBJ2-7, with TRBD2 matching 13 bases. In germline, CDR1 is SGHTA, CDR2 FQGNSA. The CDR3 has 15 residues. V shed 3 bases and J 3 bases; nucleotides not matched to a gene: 2.

The chain uses TRBV28 and TRBJ2-5; TRBD1 matches at 8 bases. Germline V gene sequence: CDR1 MDHEN, CDR2 SYDVKM. CDR3 size: 14 residues. The V gene end was trimmed by 7 bases and the J gene end by 5 bases; junction bases not matched to a gene: 9. This CDR3 is CASTPQGARETQYF. As DNA, the CDR3 is TGTGCCAGCACACCTCAGGGGGCCCGGGAGACCCAGTACTTC.

The genes are TRBV7-6 and TRBJ2-7; TRBD1 is a possible D gene (5 bases). The V gene lost 2 bases and the J gene lost 6 bases, with 11 bases spanning the gap. This CDR3 contains 13 residues. The germline gives CDR1 SGHVS, CDR2 FNYEAQ. The CDR3 loop reads CASSLTGIPEQYF. As DNA, the CDR3 is TGTGCCAGCAGCTTAACAGGTATCCCCGAGCAGTACTTC.

This clonotype occurred a few times. The chain recombines TRBV12-3 or TRBV12-4 with TRBJ1-5; possible D gene TRBD1, 6 bases. The V end lost 4 bases, the J end lost 2 bases, and 21 bases lay between the germline ends. This CDR3 is built from 18 residues. The CDR3 protein is CASSSSRGNPAGNQPQHF. The CDR3 DNA is TGTGCCAGCAGTTCCTCGAGGGGGAACCCGGCGGGCAATCAGCCCCAGCATTTT.

This clonotype was recorded a few times. The chain has TRBV19 and TRBJ1-5; unclear D gene. Trimming removed 5 bases at V and 5 bases at J, with 7 bases between. The CDR3 covers 12 residues. Germline CDR1 LNHDA, CDR2 SQIVND (reference sequence). This chain's CDR3 is CASSSQYQPQHF. The CDR3 DNA reads TGTGCCAGTAGTTCTCAGTATCAGCCCCAGCATTTT.

This clonotype was detected a few times. This rearrangement joins TRBV7-2 to TRBJ1-2, with D tentatively TRBD1 (5 bases). Per the germline V gene, CDR1 is SGHTA and CDR2 is FQGNSA. The CDR3 covers 14 residues. The germline V and J ends were trimmed by 5 bases and 8 bases, with 18 bases remaining between them. In DNA form, the CDR3 reads TGTGCCAGCAGCACCCCCCCTTTACGGGGCGGCTACACCTTC. Translating gives CASSTPPLRGGYTF.

This clonotype came up a few times. This chain links TRBV3-1 with TRBJ2-7, with a weak D call TRBD2 (5 bases). Germline CDR1 and CDR2: LGHDT and YNNKEL (reference sequence). The germline V and J ends were trimmed by 3 bases and 7 bases, with 10 bases remaining between them. The CDR3 runs 12 residues. The CDR3 reads CASSHAPGEQYF. CDR3 coding DNA: TGTGCCAGCAGCCATGCCCCGGGGGAGCAGTACTTC.

V is TRBV28 and J is TRBJ2-7; 9 bases line up with TRBD1. Per germline, CDR1 MDHEN and CDR2 SYDVKM. The CDR3 extends over 14 amino acids. V lost 4 bases and J lost 4; bases outside the gene matches: 5. The CDR3 spells CASSWDREEYEQYF. CDR3 nucleotide sequence: TGTGCCAGCAGTTGGGACAGGGAGGAATACGAGCAGTACTTC.

V gene TRBV11-2 combines with J gene TRBJ1-6; 11 nucleotides agree with TRBD1. This CDR3 contains 16 residues. After removal of 0 bases from V and 6 bases from J, the junction contained 1 base not matched to a gene. CDR1 and CDR2 (germline): SGHAT, FQNNGV. The CDR3 is CASSLEGTGGNSPLHF. DNA of the CDR3: TGTGCCAGCAGCTTAGAGGGGACAGGGGGTAATTCACCCCTCCACTTT.

This clonotype was detected once. The chain uses TRBV10-3 and TRBJ1-3; D possibly corresponds to TRBD1 (6 bases). The CDR3 sequence is 12 residues long. CDR1 and CDR2 from the germline V gene are ENHRY and SYGVKD. Between the trimmed V and J ends, which lost 10 bases and 3 bases, there was a span of 10 bases. CDR3 sequence: CASGGHGNTIYF. As DNA, the CDR3 is TGTGCCAGCGGGGGGCATGGAAACACCATATATTTT.

The chain employs TRBV7-9 and TRBJ2-7, with 7 bases aligning to TRBD1. This CDR3 is 13 amino acids long. Germline CDR1 is SEHNR and CDR2 is FQNEAQ (reference sequence). V trimming: 6 bases; J trimming: 7 bases; junction bases outside the gene matches: 9. The CDR3 DNA reads TGTGCCAGCAGTCCAGCCGGGACAGTTGAGCAGTACTTC. Its protein product is CASSPAGTVEQYF.

This clonotype appeared many times. J is TRBJ2-7 and V is TRBV29-1, with a tentative D call TRBD1 (6 bases). Trimming removed 7 bases at V and 0 bases at J, with 16 bases between. The germline V gene has CDR1 SQVTM and CDR2 ANQGSEA. The CDR3 is 14 amino acids. CDR3 loop: CSATDSGSSYEQYF. CDR3 DNA: TGCAGCGCCACGGACAGTGGGTCCTCCTACGAGCAGTACTTC.

CDR3 sequence reads: CASSSDGFQETQYF. DNA of the CDR3: TGTGCCAGCAGCTCCGACGGTTTCCAAGAGACCCAGTACTTC. The rearrangement joins TRBV11-2 to TRBJ2-5; no reliable D call. Germline assignment: CDR1 SGHAT and CDR2 FQNNGV. V lost 4 bases and J lost 1, with 10 bases in between. This CDR3 spans 14 amino acids.

This clonotype came up a few times. V usage is TRBV25-1 and J usage is TRBJ2-2, with 7 bases identical to TRBD1. There are 16 residues in the CDR3. Germline V gene lookup returns CDR1 MGHDK and CDR2 SYGVNS. V lost 3 bases, J lost 1 base, and 5 bases stayed unmatched. The CDR3 sequence: CASSDLRTGNTGELFF. The CDR3 nucleotides are TGTGCCAGCAGTGACCTCCGGACAGGGAACACCGGGGAGCTGTTTTTT.